This T cell receptor (beta chain) is from a study of T cell responses to AZD1222 COVID-19 vaccine. Study outcomes and limitations: A rise in Spike-specific TCR breadth and depth followed two AZD1222 doses. Donor demographics were predominantly white British with a female majority; clonal diversity may be underestimated. Sampling that yielded the repertoires occurred only after the peak T cell response. Baseline seropositives among AZD1222 recipients totaled only six or seven.

J was trimmed by 5 bases and V by 4 bases; bases with no gene match: 13. The CDR3 spans 16 residues. Per the germline V gene, CDR1 is LNHDA and CDR2 is SQIVND (reference sequence). Concerning this clone itself: Its target is not known.

The method was immunoSEQ multiplex PCR; TCRdb's version includes in-frame clones alone and lacks a portion of them. The sample has about 140,000 clones; 93% are singletons. Sequenced material: peripheral blood, taken after recovery from COVID-19. The chain combines TRBV19 with TRBJ2-7, with 8 bases fitting TRBD2. The TCR comes from an adult who had recovered from COVID-19. CDR3 region: CASSTRTPGGPDEQYF. CDR3 DNA sequence: TGTGCCAGTAGTACTCGTACGCCGGGAGGGCCTGACGAGCAGTACTTC.